This T cell receptor beta chain was documented in a study of shared clonotypes between healthy human individuals. Germline V lookup: CDR1 SGHNT, CDR2 YYREEE (reference sequence). This CDR3 contains 19 residues. V lost 6 bases, J lost 3 bases, and 27 bases lay in between. With respect to this clone: The antigen remains undetermined.

Selected positively for CCR7 and CD45RO-negative, naive CD8 cells excluded terminally differentiated effector memory CD45RA+ cells. Regarding the study as a whole: Estimated richness values were generally larger in naive subsets than in memory subsets.

Repertoires were generated with immunoSEQ multiplex PCR, while TCRdb's copy carries only in-frame clones and drops some. The data show millions of clones, about 95% seen once. V gene TRBV5-4 combines with J gene TRBJ2-2; D remains unclear. The TCR comes from a man between 18 and 35 years old in good health. The sample was naive CD8+ T cells sorted from blood. The CDR3: CASTFPLNYPSSHTGELFF. The CDR3 DNA sequence: TGTGCCAGCACCTTTCCCCTAAATTACCCGTCCTCCCACACCGGGGAGCTGTTTTTT.